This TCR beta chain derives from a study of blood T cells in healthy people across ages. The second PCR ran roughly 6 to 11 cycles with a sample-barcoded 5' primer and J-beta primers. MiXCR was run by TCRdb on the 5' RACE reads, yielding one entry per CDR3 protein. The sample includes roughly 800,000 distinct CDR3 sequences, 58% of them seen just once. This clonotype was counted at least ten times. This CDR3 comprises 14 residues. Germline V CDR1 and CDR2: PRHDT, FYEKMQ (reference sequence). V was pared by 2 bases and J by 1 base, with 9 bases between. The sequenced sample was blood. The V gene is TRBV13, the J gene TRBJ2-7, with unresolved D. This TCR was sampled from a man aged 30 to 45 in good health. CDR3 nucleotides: TGTGCCAGCAGCTTATCTGAAAGATCCTACGAGCAGTACTTC. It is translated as CASSLSERSYEQYF.